Shown below are 18 T cell receptor beta chains from a single sample sequenced in a study of beta chain features in type 1 diabetes. Whole-study findings and limits: All four CD4+ subsets from Type 1 diabetes patients carried moderately but significantly shorter TCRB CDR3s.

Sequencing targeted expressed TCRB transcripts, as all isolated RNA had been reverse transcribed. Sequencing was performed with immunoSEQ multiplex PCR; in TCRdb, only in-frame clones are kept and a portion is missing. The sample contains 200,000 to 300,000 clones, about a fifth of which appear only once. Their antigens remain unidentified. The specimen sequenced was naive CD4+ T cells from blood. The origin of the receptors is a woman aged 40 to 55 with type 1 diabetes.

The chain employs TRBV30 and TRBJ1-1; D unclear. Between the trimmed V and J ends, which lost 7 bases and 5 bases, there was a span of 17 bases. CDR1 and CDR2 (germline): GTSNPN, SVGIG (reference sequence). The CDR3 sequence is 13 residues long. The chain's CDR3 is CAFSLTGMTEAFF. The CDR3, as DNA: TGTGCCTTCTCCTTAACGGGGATGACTGAAGCTTTCTTT.

This clone turned up a few times. The V gene is TRBV9, the J gene TRBJ1-1; D remains unclear. V gave up 1 base and J gave up 1 base, with 8 bases separating them. The CDR3 spans 14 residues. The germline V gene has CDR1 SGDLS and CDR2 YYNGEE. CDR3 residues: CASSVFTGNTEAFF. The CDR3 nucleotides are TGTGCCAGCAGCGTATTTACGGGGAACACTGAAGCTTTCTTT. Supplemented by reference TRBV9 and TRBJ1-1, the full variable domain reads DSGVTQTPKHLITATGQRVTLRCSPRSGDLSVYWYQQSLDQGLQFLIQYYNGEERAKGNILERFSAQQFPDLHSELNLSSLELGDSALYFCASSVFTGNTEAFFGQGTRLTVV.

The chain uses TRBV15 and TRBJ2-3; D uncertain. Germline lookup yields CDR1 LNHNV and CDR2 YYDKDF (reference sequence). The V gene lost 3 bases and the J gene lost 4 bases, with 11 bases spanning the gap. The CDR3 totals 14 residues. CDR3 nucleotide sequence: TGTGCCACCAGCAGGAGTTTGGTTGCAGATACGCAGTATTTT. Translated: CATSRSLVADTQYF.

In its sample, this clone was seen a few times. V gene TRBV19 combines with J gene TRBJ2-1; 8 nucleotides align to TRBD1. V shed 4 bases, J shed 7 bases, and the junction held 6 bases outside the gene matches. The CDR3 loop spans 14 amino acids. The V gene's germline CDR1 is LNHDA and CDR2 SQIVND (reference sequence). The CDR3 is CASSRAGGTNEQFF. The DNA for the CDR3 is TGTGCCAGTAGTAGGGCAGGGGGCACGAATGAGCAGTTCTTC. The full variable domain, with the rest looked up from reference TRBV19 and TRBJ2-1, is DGGITQSPKYLFRKEGQNVTLSCEQNLNHDAMYWYRQDPGQGLRLIYYSQIVNDFQKGDIAEGYSVSREKKESFPLTVTSAQKNPTAFYLCASSRAGGTNEQFFGPGTRLTVL.

This clone was observed a few times. The CDR3 nucleotides read TGTGCCAGCACCCCGGGACAGGCCCTGGGCTACACCTTC. It codes for CASTPGQALGYTF. The gene calls are TRBV7-9 and TRBJ1-2; 8 bases match TRBD1. This CDR3 comprises 13 residues. Germline CDR1 reads SEHNR; CDR2 reads FQNEAQ (reference sequence). The junction had 9 bases not matched to a gene; V was cut back by 7 bases and J by 8 bases.

The genes are TRBV6-5 and TRBJ1-6; TRBD1 is a possible D gene (5 bases). Germline V gene sequence: CDR1 MNHEY, CDR2 SVGAGI. This CDR3 comprises 13 residues. V was shortened by 5 bases and J by 11 bases, with 13 bases between the two germline ends. In DNA, the CDR3 is TGTGCCAGCAGTGGCGGGACGGTAGCACCCCTCCACTTT. It encodes CASSGGTVAPLHF.

This rearrangement joins TRBV19 to TRBJ1-1, with D hard to call. CDR1 and CDR2 (germline): LNHDA, SQIVND (reference sequence). The CDR3 extends over 12 amino acids. The germline V and J ends were trimmed by 7 bases and 5 bases, with 11 bases remaining between them. CDR3 bases: TGTGCCAGTAAGCTGGCGGAGACTGAAGCTTTCTTT. Protein: CASKLAETEAFF.

The chain couples TRBV4-3 to TRBJ2-3; D remains unclear. CDR1 and CDR2 from the germline V gene are LGHNA and YSLEER. The CDR3 is made up of 17 amino acids. The V and J ends lost 1 base and 1 base respectively, with 15 bases between them. This CDR3 is CASSQGPGEVGTDTQYF. Here the CDR3 DNA reads TGCGCCAGCAGCCAAGGCCCCGGAGAGGTGGGCACAGATACGCAGTATTTT.

This clone was counted only a few times. CDR3 protein: CASSDDRDSYGYTF. The CDR3 region has the DNA TGTGCCAGCAGCGACGACCGGGACAGCTATGGCTACACCTTC. V is TRBV9 and J is TRBJ1-2, with 7 bases fitting TRBD1. The germline CDR1 and CDR2 sequences are SGDLS and YYNGEE. The CDR3 covers 14 residues. The V segment lost 3 bases and the J segment 4 bases; nucleotides outside the gene matches: 6.

This clone was counted between two and nine times. The genes are TRBV25-1 and TRBJ2-1; possibly TRBD2 for D (5 bases). Trimming cost V 3 bases and J 1 base, with 16 bases left between them. Germline V gene sequence: CDR1 MGHDK, CDR2 SYGVNS. This CDR3 is built from 17 residues. The CDR3 DNA sequence: TGTGCCAGCAGTGAGCGGGTGGGCATCGCTTCCTACAATGAGCAGTTCTTC. This codes for CASSERVGIASYNEQFF.

This clone was counted between two and nine times. The chain employs TRBV4-2 and TRBJ2-2; 9 bases are shared with TRBD2. Germline lookup yields CDR1 LGHNA and CDR2 YNFKEQ. The CDR3 contains 15 residues. V dropped 5 bases and J dropped 1; count of bases not matched to a gene: 2. The CDR3 region is CASSSSGKNTGELFF. CDR3 nucleotides: TGTGCCAGCAGCTCTAGCGGGAAGAACACCGGGGAGCTGTTTTTT.

The chain couples TRBV19 to TRBJ1-6, with TRBD1 as a possible D gene (5 bases). Between the trimmed V and J ends, which lost 9 bases and 9 bases, there was a span of 15 bases. Germline CDR1 reads LNHDA; CDR2 reads SQIVND (reference sequence). This CDR3 comprises 13 residues. This chain's CDR3 is CASLGGWGSPLHF. The CDR3 bases are TGTGCCAGCCTGGGGGGTTGGGGTTCACCCCTCCACTTT.

For the CDR3, the DNA is TGTGCCAGCAGCTTGGGGTCAGCGAGAAACACCGGGGAGCTGTTTTTT. As protein: CASSLGSARNTGELFF. This sequence joins TRBV5-4 and TRBJ2-2; D unclear. V dropped 0 bases and J dropped 2 bases, with 11 bases sitting between them. The CDR3 covers 16 residues. CDR1 and CDR2 from the germline V gene are SGHNT and YYREEE (reference sequence).

This chain joins TRBV6-5 and TRBJ2-7; possible D gene TRBD1, 5 bases. Germline CDR1 is MNHEY and CDR2 is SVGAGI. This CDR3 contains 12 residues. V was trimmed by 6 bases and J by 7 bases, leaving 13 bases between them. The DNA of the CDR3 is TGTGCCAGCAGCCTCCAGGGTCTTGAGCAGTACTTC. As protein: CASSLQGLEQYF.

This clone was observed a few times. V and J are TRBV4-3 and TRBJ1-4; maybe TRBD1 (5 bases). Trimming stripped 5 bases from V and 5 bases from J, with 9 bases between. The CDR3 is made up of 13 amino acids. Germline-derived CDR1 and CDR2 are LGHNA and YSLEER. The CDR3 is CASSNGQNEKLFF. The CDR3 bases are TGCGCCAGCAGCAACGGACAAAATGAAAAACTGTTTTTT.

This chain uses TRBV18 with TRBJ2-5; D remains unclear. This CDR3 contains 15 residues. Deletions cut 0 bases from V and 1 base from J, with 9 bases between. Looked up from germline, CDR1 is KGHSH and CDR2 is LQKENI. The CDR3 is CASSPPANRQETQYF. DNA for the CDR3: TGTGCCAGCTCACCACCGGCAAACCGCCAAGAGACCCAGTACTTC.

The chain recombines TRBV2 with TRBJ2-7, with D hard to call. The CDR3 is 12 residues long. V shed 5 bases and J shed 1 base, with 6 bases lying between them. Germline V CDR1 and CDR2: SNHLY, FYNNEI. The DNA of the CDR3 is TGTGCCAGCAGTTCTACGTCCTACGAGCAGTACTTC. Protein sequence: CASSSTSYEQYF.

V usage is TRBV14 and J usage is TRBJ1-2; D perhaps matches TRBD1 (6 bases). Germline values: CDR1 SGHDN, CDR2 FVKESK. Trimming left V 0 bases short and J 8 bases short, with 16 bases between. The CDR3 runs 15 residues. The CDR3 sequence is CASSQEQGRSYGYTF. The CDR3 DNA follows: TGTGCCAGCAGCCAAGAACAGGGAAGATCCTACGGCTACACCTTC. The full variable domain, its missing parts supplied by reference TRBV14 and TRBJ1-2, is EAGVTQFPSHSVIEKGQTVTLRCDPISGHDNLYWYRRVMGKEIKFLLHFVKESKQDESGMPNNRFLAERTGGTYSTLKVQPAELEDSGVYFCASSQEQGRSYGYTFGSGTRLTVV.